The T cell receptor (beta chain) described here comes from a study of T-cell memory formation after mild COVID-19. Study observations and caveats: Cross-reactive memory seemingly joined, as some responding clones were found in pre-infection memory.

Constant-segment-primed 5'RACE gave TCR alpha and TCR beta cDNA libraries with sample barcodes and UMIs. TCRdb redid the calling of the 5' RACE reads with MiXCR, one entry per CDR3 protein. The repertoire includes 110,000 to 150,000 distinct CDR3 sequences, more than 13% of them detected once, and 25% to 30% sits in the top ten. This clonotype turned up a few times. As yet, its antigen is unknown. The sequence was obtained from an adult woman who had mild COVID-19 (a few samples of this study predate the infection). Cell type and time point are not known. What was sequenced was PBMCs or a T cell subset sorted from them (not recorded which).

The chain's CDR3 is CASSTPYLGARDQPQHF. The CDR3 DNA reads TGTGCCAGCAGTACCCCATATTTGGGGGCTAGGGATCAGCCCCAGCATTTT. The chain is built from TRBV12-3 or TRBV12-4 and TRBJ1-5, with a tentative D call TRBD1 (6 bases). This CDR3 has 17 amino acids. The V gene lost 5 bases and the J gene lost 5 bases, with 22 bases spanning the gap.